This T cell receptor (beta chain) was captured by sequencing in a study of shared clonotypes between healthy human individuals. V gave up 4 bases and J gave up 7 bases; unmatched junction bases: 10. CDR3 size: 15 residues. Germline-derived CDR1 and CDR2 are KGHSH and LQKENI. Some 30,000 T cell genomes (approximately 0.2 ug DNA) went into each sorted-subset replicate. Measured with immunoSEQ multiplex PCR; TCRdb has only the in-frame clones, and not every one. The repertoire holds millions of clones, with approximately 95% as singletons. This clone appeared a few times. CD4+ cells were split into CD45RA+ naive and CD45RA-negative memory subsets.

The V gene is TRBV18, the J gene TRBJ1-1, with TRBD1 matching 9 bases. The TCR sequence derives from a man between 18 and 35 years old in good health. Some clones in this sample may be carry-over from other donors' samples. The sequenced sample consisted of naive CD4+ T cells from PBMCs. The subset here: CD45RA+ positively selected. The CDR3, as DNA: TGTGCCAGCTCACGACAAACAGGGGGCGCGTATGAAGCTTTCTTT. Its protein is CASSRQTGGAYEAFF. The full variable domain, rest sourced from reference TRBV18 and TRBJ1-1, is NAGVMQNPRHLVRRRGQEARLRCSPMKGHSHVYWYRQLPEEGLKFMVYLQKENIIDESGMPKERFSAEFPKEGPSILRIQQVVRGDSAAYFCASSRQTGGAYEAFFGQGTRLTVV.